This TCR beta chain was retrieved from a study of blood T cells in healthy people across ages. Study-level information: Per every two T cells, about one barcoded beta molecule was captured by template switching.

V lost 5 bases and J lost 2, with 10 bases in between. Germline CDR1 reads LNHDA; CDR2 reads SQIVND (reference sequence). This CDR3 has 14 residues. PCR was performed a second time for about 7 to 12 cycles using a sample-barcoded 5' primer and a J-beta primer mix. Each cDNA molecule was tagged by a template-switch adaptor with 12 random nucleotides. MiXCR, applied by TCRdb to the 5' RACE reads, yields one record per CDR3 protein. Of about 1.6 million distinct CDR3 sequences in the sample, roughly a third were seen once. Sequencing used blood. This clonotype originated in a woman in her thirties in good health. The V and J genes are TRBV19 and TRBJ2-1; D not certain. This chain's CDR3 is CASSLAPTYNEQFF. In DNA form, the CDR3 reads TGTGCCAGTAGTCTCGCTCCAACCTACAATGAGCAGTTCTTC.